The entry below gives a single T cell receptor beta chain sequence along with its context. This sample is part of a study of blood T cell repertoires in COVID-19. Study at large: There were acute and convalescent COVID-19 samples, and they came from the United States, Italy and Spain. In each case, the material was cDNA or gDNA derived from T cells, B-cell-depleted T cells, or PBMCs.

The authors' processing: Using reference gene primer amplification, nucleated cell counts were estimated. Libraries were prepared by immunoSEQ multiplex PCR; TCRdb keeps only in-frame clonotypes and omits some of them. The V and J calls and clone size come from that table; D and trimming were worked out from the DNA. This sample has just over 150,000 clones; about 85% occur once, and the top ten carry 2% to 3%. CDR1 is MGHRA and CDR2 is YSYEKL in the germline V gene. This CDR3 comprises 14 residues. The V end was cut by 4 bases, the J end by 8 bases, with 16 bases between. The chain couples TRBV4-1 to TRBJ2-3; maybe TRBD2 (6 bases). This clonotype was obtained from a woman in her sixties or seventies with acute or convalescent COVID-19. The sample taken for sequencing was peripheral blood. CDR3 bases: TGCGCCAGCAGCCCACGCCACCTCGGGGGTACGCAGTATTTT. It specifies CASSPRHLGGTQYF.